The entry below describes one T cell receptor beta chain. The antigen remains undetermined. Extraction of genomic DNA in unsorted samples used approximately 94 million PBMCs. Spread over ten immunoSEQ deep assay plates, unsorted PBMC DNA underwent sequencing. Assay: immunoSEQ multiplex PCR; the TCRdb copy retains only in-frame clones and omits some. This table has 530,000 or so clones, 75% to 80% appearing once. The data were obtained in a study of shared clonotypes between healthy human individuals. Trimming cost V 2 bases and J 5 bases; bases outside gene matches: 5. CDR1 MNHNY and CDR2 SVGAGI come from the germline V gene (reference sequence). CDR3 length equals 14 residues. General study points: Donor clonotype sharing was expected to depend on sequencing depth. Represented genetic and exposure-history diversity was restricted by having few donors.

Sample: PBMCs. The clonotype was recovered from a woman aged 40 to 50 in good health. Some clones in this sample may be carry-over from other donors' samples. V usage is TRBV6-6 and J usage is TRBJ2-7, with 8 bases matching TRBD2. In nucleotides, the CDR3 is TGTGCCAGCAGTTACCCTGGACTAGCCGACGAGCAGTACTTC. Translation gives CASSYPGLADEQYF.